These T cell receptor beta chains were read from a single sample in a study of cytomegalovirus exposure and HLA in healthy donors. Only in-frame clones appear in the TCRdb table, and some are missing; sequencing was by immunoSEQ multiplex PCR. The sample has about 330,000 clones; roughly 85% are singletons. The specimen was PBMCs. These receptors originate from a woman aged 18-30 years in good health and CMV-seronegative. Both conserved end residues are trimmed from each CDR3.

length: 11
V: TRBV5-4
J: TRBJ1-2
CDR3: ASSFLGAEGYT

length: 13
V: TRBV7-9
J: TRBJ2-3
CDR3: ASSQGNRGTDTQY

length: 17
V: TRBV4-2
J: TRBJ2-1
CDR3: ASSQEGGLAGGSYNEQF

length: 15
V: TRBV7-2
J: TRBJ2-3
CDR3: ASSLGLAGASTDTQY

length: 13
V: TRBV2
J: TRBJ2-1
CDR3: ASRGLAGGYNEQF

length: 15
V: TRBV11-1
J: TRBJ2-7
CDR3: ASSRPPTSGSSGEQY

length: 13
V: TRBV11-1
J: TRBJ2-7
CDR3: ASSLELAGYLEQY

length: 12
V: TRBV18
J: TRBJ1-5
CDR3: ASSGKDAGQPQH

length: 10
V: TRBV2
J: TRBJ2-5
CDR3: ASTETSGRDY

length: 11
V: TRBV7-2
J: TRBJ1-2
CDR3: ASSTQGDYGYT

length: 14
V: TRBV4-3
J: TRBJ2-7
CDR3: ASSQGTSGSSYEQY

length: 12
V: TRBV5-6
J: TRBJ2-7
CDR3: ASSLGGNIYEQY

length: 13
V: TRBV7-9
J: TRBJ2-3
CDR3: ASSFTGGSTDTQY

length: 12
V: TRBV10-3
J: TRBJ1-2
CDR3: ATGWGATNYGYT

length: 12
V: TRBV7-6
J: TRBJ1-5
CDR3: ASSPTGFGGPQH

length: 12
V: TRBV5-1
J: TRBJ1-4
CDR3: ASSPAGTIEKLF

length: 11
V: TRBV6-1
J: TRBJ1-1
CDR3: ASSEHTDTEAF

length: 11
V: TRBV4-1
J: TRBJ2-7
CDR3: ASSQEPRWEQY

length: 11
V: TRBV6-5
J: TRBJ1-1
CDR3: ASRDSLNTEAF

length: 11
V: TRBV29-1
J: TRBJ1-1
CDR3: SVDPDRGRGAF

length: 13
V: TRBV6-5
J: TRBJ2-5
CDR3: ASSYSGQGQETQY

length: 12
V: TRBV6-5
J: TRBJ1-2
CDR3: ASSYSQAPYGYT

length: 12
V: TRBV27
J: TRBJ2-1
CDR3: ASGPTSGRGMGI

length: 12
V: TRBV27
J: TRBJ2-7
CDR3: ASSYLSGAYEQY

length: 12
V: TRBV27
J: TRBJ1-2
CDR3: ASSSSPRGYGYT

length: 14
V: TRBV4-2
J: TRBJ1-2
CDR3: ASSQDIPGQGSGYT

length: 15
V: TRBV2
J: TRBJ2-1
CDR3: ASRGQGASGINNEQF

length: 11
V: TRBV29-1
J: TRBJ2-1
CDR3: SARLAQDNEQF

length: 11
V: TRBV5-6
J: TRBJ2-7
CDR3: ASSLAFRDEQY

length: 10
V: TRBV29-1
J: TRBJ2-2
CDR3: SARSAERELF

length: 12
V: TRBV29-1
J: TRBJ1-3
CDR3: SASMSTTGNTIY

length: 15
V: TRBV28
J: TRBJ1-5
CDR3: ASSSTGGAPSNQPQH

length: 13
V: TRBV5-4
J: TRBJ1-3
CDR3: ASSLGAPGGNTIY

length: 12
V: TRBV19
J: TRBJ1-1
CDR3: ASSLGHRDTEAF

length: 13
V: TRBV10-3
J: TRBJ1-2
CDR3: AISESRIRGYGYT

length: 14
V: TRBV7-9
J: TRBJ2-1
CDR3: ASSHRDSPTRDEQF

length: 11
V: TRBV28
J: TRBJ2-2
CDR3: VTGQGNTGELF

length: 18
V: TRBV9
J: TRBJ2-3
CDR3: ASSIEGTSGIVTGTDTQY

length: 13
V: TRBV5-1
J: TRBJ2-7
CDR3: ASSLEPSGTYEQY